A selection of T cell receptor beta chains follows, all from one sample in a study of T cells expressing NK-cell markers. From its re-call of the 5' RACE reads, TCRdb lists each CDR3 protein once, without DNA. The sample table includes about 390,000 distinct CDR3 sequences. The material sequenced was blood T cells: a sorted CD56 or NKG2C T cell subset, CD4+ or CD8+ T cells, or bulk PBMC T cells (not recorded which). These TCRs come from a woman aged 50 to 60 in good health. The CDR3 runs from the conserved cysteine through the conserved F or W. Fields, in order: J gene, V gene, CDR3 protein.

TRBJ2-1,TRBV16,CASSYGGITYNEQFF
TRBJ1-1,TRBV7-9,CASSFAGPGGAFF
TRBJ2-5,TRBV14,CASSQDQGRFETQYF
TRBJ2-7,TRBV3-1,CASSPHAAPINEQYF
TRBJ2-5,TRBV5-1,CASSSTGTSGTETQYF
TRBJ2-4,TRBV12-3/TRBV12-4,CASISTGRKNIQYF
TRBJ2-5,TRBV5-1,CASSPENTGGETQYF
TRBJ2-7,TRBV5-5,CASSFSPSGPREQYF
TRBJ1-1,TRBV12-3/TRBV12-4,CASRPDRGTEAFF
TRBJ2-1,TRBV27,CASAGLAGFSYNEQFF
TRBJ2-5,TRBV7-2,CASSLGGGAQETQYF
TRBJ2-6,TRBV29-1,CSVEGSGTGYRGANVLTF
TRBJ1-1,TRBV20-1,CSARDLTYRGIEAFF
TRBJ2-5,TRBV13,CASRRREDYQETQYF
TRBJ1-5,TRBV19,CASSSPTVQLLGSQPQHF
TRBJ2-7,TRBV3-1,CASSLAVTYEQYF
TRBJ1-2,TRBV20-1,CSARRVWKNYGYTF
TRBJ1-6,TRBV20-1,CSANPRQGSNSPLHF
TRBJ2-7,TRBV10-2,CASSEYSSYEQYF
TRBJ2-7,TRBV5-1,CASSKTALNYEQYF
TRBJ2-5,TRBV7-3,CASSIVGLGETQYF
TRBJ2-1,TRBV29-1,CSVPLTSQRTQFF
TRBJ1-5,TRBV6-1,CASSGQPNNQPQHF
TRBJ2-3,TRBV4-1,CASSQEPGRAGGDTDTQYF
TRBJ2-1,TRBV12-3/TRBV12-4,CASTEKGGGPREQFF
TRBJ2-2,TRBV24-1,CATSANPGTGELFF
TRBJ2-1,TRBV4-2,CASSWADEQFF
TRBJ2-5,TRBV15,CATSSGSGETQYF
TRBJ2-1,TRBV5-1,CASSLVSSENNEQFF
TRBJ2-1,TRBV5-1,CASSFIDGEQFF
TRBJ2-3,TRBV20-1,CSASRLRDNTDTQYF
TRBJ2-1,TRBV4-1,CASSQAYSSGSRDEQFF
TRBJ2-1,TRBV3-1,CASSQDLNYEQFF
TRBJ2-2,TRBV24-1,CATSAEEGAGELFF
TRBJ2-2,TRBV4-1,CASSQGRGSTGELFF
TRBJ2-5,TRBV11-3,CASQRDLETQYF
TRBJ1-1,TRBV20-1,CSATANGNTEAFF
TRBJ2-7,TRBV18,CASSPDTSGRPYEQYF
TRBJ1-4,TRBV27,CASNRDTKRGINEKLFF
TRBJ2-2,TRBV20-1,CSANPGQGTGELFF
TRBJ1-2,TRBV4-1,CASSWAGGSDGYTF
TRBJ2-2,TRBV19,CASSIRTVGTGELFF
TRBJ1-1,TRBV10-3,CATGENTEAFF
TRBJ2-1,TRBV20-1,CSARPFTSGRHNEQFF